These T cell receptor beta chains were read from a single sample in a study of blood T cells in healthy people across ages. TCRdb analysed the 5' RACE reads with MiXCR anew, one entry per CDR3 protein. The sample lists about a million distinct CDR3 sequences, about 48% occurring once. The sequencing sample was made of blood. The receptors derive from a man aged 25-45 years in good health. The CDR3 runs from the conserved cysteine through the conserved F or W. D genes are given only for firm matches. Clone size is shown for a subset of rows, as once, few, many or a class of expanded clone.

CASSLRTVHGYTF,TGTGCCAGCAGCCTCCGGACAGTCCATGGCTACACCTTC,TRBJ1-2,13,.,TRBV3-1,.
CATSPTGTRTTTQYF,TGTGCCACCTCTCCCACCGGGACTAGGACGACCACGCAGTATTTT,TRBJ2-3,15,TRBD2,TRBV3-1,.
CASTLTGRDGYTF,TGTGCCAGCACCCTCACGGGGAGGGACGGCTACACCTTC,TRBJ1-2,13,.,TRBV3-1,.
CASSYGPLPDTQYF,TGTGCCAGCAGTTACGGGCCCCTCCCAGATACGCAGTATTTT,TRBJ2-3,14,.,TRBV6-6,once
CASSPSRLSSNTGELFF,TGTGCCAGCTCACCTTCTCGTCTTAGCTCGAACACCGGGGAGCTGTTTTTT,TRBJ2-2,17,.,TRBV18,many
CASSFYGVGRETQYF,TGTGCCAGCAGCTTTTACGGGGTGGGCAGGGAGACCCAGTACTTC,TRBJ2-5,15,.,TRBV5-6,.
CASSQGIAESAVRPSYNEQFF,TGTGCCAGCAGCCAAGGCATAGCGGAAAGCGCTGTACGCCCGTCATACAATGAGCAGTTCTTC,TRBJ2-1,21,.,TRBV3-1,few
CASSQVGTGGLDGETQYF,TGCGCCAGCAGCCAAGTCGGGACAGGGGGCTTGGATGGAGAGACCCAGTACTTC,TRBJ2-5,18,TRBD1,TRBV4-3,.
CASSVEHRAVERQYF,TGTGCCAGCAGCGTAGAGCACAGGGCGGTAGAAAGGCAGTACTTC,TRBJ2-7,15,.,TRBV9,.
CASSESLTRIGNYGYTF,TGCGCCAGCAGTGAGTCGCTGACACGGATTGGAAACTATGGCTACACCTTC,TRBJ1-2,17,.,TRBV10-2,.
CAIKLVSGTDNEKLFF,TGTGCCATCAAATTAGTTTCCGGGACAGATAATGAAAAACTGTTTTTT,TRBJ1-4,16,TRBD1,TRBV10-3,few
CSARGPMGDTQYF,TGCAGTGCTAGAGGTCCGATGGGAGATACGCAGTATTTT,TRBJ2-3,13,.,TRBV20-1,.
CASSLTGAEAFF,TGCGCCAGCAGCCTCACAGGGGCTGAAGCTTTCTTT,TRBJ1-1,12,TRBD1,TRBV4-1,.
CASSQQIDRGQGSYEQYF,TGTGCCAGCAGCCAACAAATCGACAGGGGGCAAGGGTCCTACGAGCAGTACTTC,TRBJ2-7,18,TRBD1,TRBV4-2,few
CASGKTNNEQFF,TGTGCCAGCGGCAAGACTAACAATGAGCAGTTCTTC,TRBJ2-1,12,.,TRBV2,few
CSAIGKGASYNEQFF,TGCAGTGCCATTGGGAAGGGGGCCTCCTACAATGAGCAGTTCTTC,TRBJ2-1,15,TRBD1,TRBV20-1,.
CSARALGGGQLFTDTQYF,TGCAGTGCTAGAGCTCTCGGAGGGGGACAGTTATTCACAGATACGCAGTATTTT,TRBJ2-3,18,.,TRBV20-1,.
CAITASADSMNTEAFF,TGTGCCATCACGGCCAGTGCGGATAGCATGAACACTGAAGCTTTCTTT,TRBJ1-1,16,.,TRBV10-3,.
CSASDSGRGTDTQYF,TGCAGTGCTAGTGATAGCGGGCGGGGCACAGATACGCAGTATTTT,TRBJ2-3,15,TRBD2,TRBV20-1,.
CASSYYGEGVYGAEAFF,TGTGCCAGCAGTTACTATGGTGAAGGGGTCTATGGCGCTGAAGCTTTCTTT,TRBJ1-1,17,.,TRBV6-5,.
CATGRTGSYNEQFF,TGTGCCACCGGTAGGACTGGCTCCTACAATGAGCAGTTCTTC,TRBJ2-1,14,.,TRBV24-1,.
CSVESYSGSGDEQFF,TGCAGCGTTGAATCCTATAGCGGGAGTGGGGATGAGCAGTTCTTC,TRBJ2-1,15,TRBD2,TRBV29-1,.
CASSLQAGGNEKLFF,TGTGCCAGCAGCTTACAGGCAGGCGGGAATGAAAAACTGTTTTTT,TRBJ1-4,15,.,TRBV7-2,few
CASSLFPGGYDEQYF,TGTGCCAGCAGTTTATTTCCCGGGGGCTATGACGAGCAGTACTTC,TRBJ2-7,15,.,TRBV27,.
CASSQLGQGFGYTF,TGTGCCAGCAGCCAATTGGGACAGGGTTTTGGCTACACCTTC,TRBJ1-2,14,TRBD1,TRBV13,once
CASSLRQGDYSYEQYF,TGTGCCAGCAGTTTAAGACAGGGGGATTACTCCTACGAGCAGTACTTC,TRBJ2-7,16,TRBD1,TRBV12-3/TRBV12-4,.
CASRLGPQVETQYF,TGTGCCAGCAGACTAGGGCCGCAGGTTGAGACCCAGTACTTC,TRBJ2-5,14,.,TRBV7-3,few
CASTTVYEQYF,TGTGCCTCCACGACAGTCTACGAGCAGTACTTC,TRBJ2-7,11,.,TRBV30,.
CASSRDGPGGAFF,TGCGCCAGCAGCCGGGACGGTCCCGGGGGAGCTTTCTTT,TRBJ1-1,13,.,TRBV10-2,.
CASSIAGDYNEQFF,TGTGCCAGTAGTATTGCTGGGGACTACAATGAGCAGTTCTTC,TRBJ2-1,14,.,TRBV19,.
CATSDPDSYNEQYF,TGTGCCACCAGTGATCCGGACAGTTACAATGAGCAGTACTTC,TRBJ2-5,14,.,TRBV24-1,.
CASGKQASSNQPQHF,TGTGCTAGTGGCAAACAGGCCTCTAGCAATCAGCCCCAGCATTTT,TRBJ1-5,15,.,TRBV12-5,.
CASSSDRSPGYNEQFF,TGTGCCAGCAGCAGCGACAGGTCCCCGGGGTACAATGAGCAGTTCTTC,TRBJ2-1,16,.,TRBV11-1,.
CASSRIDGKETQYF,TGTGCCAGCAGCCGCATAGACGGGAAAGAGACCCAGTACTTC,TRBJ2-5,14,.,TRBV14,.
CASTGDGNSYEQYF,TGTGCCAGCACCGGAGACGGGAACTCCTACGAGCAGTACTTC,TRBJ2-7,14,.,TRBV7-2,.
CASSLSGLAGSTDTQYF,TGTGCCAGCAGCTTATCGGGACTAGCGGGGAGCACAGATACGCAGTATTTT,TRBJ2-3,17,TRBD2,TRBV7-2,.
CASSLWQGAPGTGELFF,TGTGCCAGCAGTTTGTGGCAGGGGGCGCCGGGCACCGGGGAGCTGTTTTTT,TRBJ2-2,17,TRBD1,TRBV6-2/TRBV6-3,.
CASSSGQMSSYEQYF,TGTGCCAGCAGCTCCGGACAGATGAGCTCCTACGAGCAGTACTTC,TRBJ2-7,15,.,TRBV7-2,.
CASNWGGGGETQYF,TGTGCCAGCAACTGGGGGGGGGGCGGAGAGACCCAGTACTTC,TRBJ2-5,14,.,TRBV12-3/TRBV12-4,few
CASSLVGPGRAEVFF,TGTGCCAGCAGCTTAGTCGGACCGGGGAGGGCTGAAGTTTTCTTT,TRBJ1-1,15,.,TRBV7-2,.
CSVEDARGGSHEQYF,TGCAGCGTTGAAGATGCCAGGGGGGGATCCCACGAGCAGTACTTC,TRBJ2-7,15,.,TRBV29-1,.
CASTLWTVPNYGYTF,TGTGCCAGCACCCTTTGGACAGTACCTAACTATGGCTACACCTTC,TRBJ1-2,15,.,TRBV2,few
CASSPIGTPVTEAFF,TGTGCCAGCAGCCCCATAGGGACCCCGGTGACTGAAGCTTTCTTT,TRBJ1-1,15,.,TRBV7-9,.
CATSDPGTFPDTQYF,TGTGCCACCAGTGACCCCGGGACCTTCCCCGATACGCAGTATTTT,TRBJ2-3,15,.,TRBV24-1,few
CASSGHPTQAPSYEQFF,TGTGCCAGCAGTGGGCACCCCACTCAGGCGCCCTCCTACGAGCAGTTCTTC,TRBJ2-1,17,.,TRBV25-1,once
CASSQVTGASKNIQYF,TGTGCCAGCAGCCAAGTTACGGGGGCCTCCAAAAACATTCAGTACTTC,TRBJ2-4,16,.,TRBV3-1,.
CSAFTVAYEQYF,TGCAGCGCTTTTACGGTCGCCTACGAGCAGTACTTC,TRBJ2-7,12,.,TRBV29-1,once
CASSSPTGASYEQYF,TGTGCCAGCAGTAGCCCGACAGGGGCCTCCTACGAGCAGTACTTC,TRBJ2-7,15,TRBD1,TRBV6-5,.
CASSHGTGALEQYF,TGTGCCAGCAGCCACGGGACAGGTGCTTTGGAGCAGTACTTC,TRBJ2-7,14,TRBD1,TRBV4-2,.